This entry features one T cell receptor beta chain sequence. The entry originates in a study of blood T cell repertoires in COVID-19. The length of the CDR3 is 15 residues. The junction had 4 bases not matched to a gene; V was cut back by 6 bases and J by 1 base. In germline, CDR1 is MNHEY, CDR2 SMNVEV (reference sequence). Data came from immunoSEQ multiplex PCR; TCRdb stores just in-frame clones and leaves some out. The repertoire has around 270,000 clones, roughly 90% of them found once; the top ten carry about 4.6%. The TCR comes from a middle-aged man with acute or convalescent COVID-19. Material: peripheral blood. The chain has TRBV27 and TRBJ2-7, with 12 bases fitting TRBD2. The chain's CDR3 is CASSLLAGGSYEQYF. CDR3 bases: TGTGCCAGCAGCTTGCTAGCGGGGGGGTCCTACGAGCAGTACTTC.